This T cell receptor beta chain comes out of a study of blood T cell repertoires in COVID-19. Study at large: Sites in the United States, Italy and Spain provided acute and convalescent COVID-19 samples. From T cells, B-cell-depleted T cells, or PBMCs came the material, which was cDNA or gDNA.

CDR3 size: 13 residues. Germline V gene lookup returns CDR1 GTSNPN and CDR2 SVGIG (reference sequence). Unmatched junction bases numbered 7, after V lost 3 bases and J lost 6 bases. Libraries were prepared by immunoSEQ multiplex PCR; TCRdb keeps only in-frame clonotypes and omits some of them. Of some 88,000 clones listed, around nine tenths are singletons. This clone was counted once. The receptor was isolated from a man aged 60 to 75 with acute or convalescent COVID-19. Sequencing was performed on peripheral blood. This chain links TRBV30 with TRBJ1-1, with 7 bases fitting TRBD1. CDR3 coding DNA: TGTGCCTGGAGCTACAGGGGCGGCTCTGAAGCTTTCTTT. Translating it yields CAWSYRGGSEAFF.